This T cell receptor (beta chain) is from a study of blood T cell repertoires in COVID-19. The method was immunoSEQ multiplex PCR; TCRdb's version includes in-frame clones alone and lacks a portion of them. The sample lists 140,000 or so clones, around 81% occurring once. V trimming: 6 bases; J trimming: 6 bases; junction bases outside the gene matches: 5. The germline CDR1 and CDR2 sequences are SEHNR and FQNEAQ (reference sequence). The CDR3 length is 14 residues. Sequencing was performed on peripheral blood. This TCR came from a human donor in a cohort sampled during active COVID-19. This rearrangement joins TRBV7-9 to TRBJ1-6, with 7 positions matching TRBD1. CDR3 loop: CASRSGQTNSPLHF. In DNA form, the CDR3 reads TGTGCCAGCAGATCGGGACAGACTAATTCACCCCTCCACTTT.